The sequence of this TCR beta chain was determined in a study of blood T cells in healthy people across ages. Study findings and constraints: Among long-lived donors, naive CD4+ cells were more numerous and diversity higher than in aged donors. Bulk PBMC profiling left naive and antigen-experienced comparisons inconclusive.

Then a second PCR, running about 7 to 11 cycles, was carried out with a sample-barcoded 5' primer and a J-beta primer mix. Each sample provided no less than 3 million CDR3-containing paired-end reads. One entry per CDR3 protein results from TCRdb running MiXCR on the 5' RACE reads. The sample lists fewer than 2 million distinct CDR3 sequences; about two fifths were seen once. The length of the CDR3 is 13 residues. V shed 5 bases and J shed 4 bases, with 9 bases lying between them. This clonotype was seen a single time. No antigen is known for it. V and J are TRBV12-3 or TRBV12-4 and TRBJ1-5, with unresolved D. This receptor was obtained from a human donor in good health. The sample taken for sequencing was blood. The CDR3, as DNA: TGTGCCAGCAGTCCGCCAGAAAATCAGCCCCAGCATTTT. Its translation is CASSPPENQPQHF.